This is a list of T cell receptor beta chains from one sample in a study of cytomegalovirus exposure and HLA in healthy donors. The assay was immunoSEQ multiplex PCR, and TCRdb's table has in-frame clones only and misses some. The sample consists of about 69,000 clones, 65% to 70% of them appearing once. The sequenced material came from PBMCs. These TCRs come from a woman in her thirties in good health and CMV-seronegative. The CDR3 runs from the conserved cysteine through the conserved F or W. The D gene is left open where the match is weak. Where a row states a size, it is once, few, many or the class of an expanded clone; other rows omit it.

D gene,clone size,V gene,J gene,CDR3 DNA,CDR3 protein
NA,NA,TRBV28,TRBJ1-1,TGTGCCATCCAATCTGGGGGGGACACTGAAGCTTTCTTT,CAIQSGGDTEAFF
TRBD1,NA,TRBV4-3,TRBJ1-2,TGCGCCAGCAGCCTCCGGGCTGGGACAGTGAGGTCGGGCTACACCTTC,CASSLRAGTVRSGYTF
TRBD2,NA,TRBV2,TRBJ2-1,TGTGCCAGCGGACTAGCGGGGAACAATGAGCAGTTCTTC,CASGLAGNNEQFF
TRBD1,NA,TRBV27,TRBJ1-4,TGTGCCAGCAGTCCAACGACAGGGCGGTTTAATGAAAAACTGTTTTTT,CASSPTTGRFNEKLFF
NA,NA,TRBV30,TRBJ1-4,TGTGCCTGGAAGAACCTAGGAGGGGAAAAACTGTTTTTT,CAWKNLGGEKLFF
NA,few,TRBV4-1,TRBJ1-5,TGCGCCAGCAGCCAAGCAGGGTTCAATCAGCCCCAGCATTTT,CASSQAGFNQPQHF
NA,NA,TRBV2,TRBJ1-6,TGTGCCAGCAGTGAGCCTCAGGGGTACTCACCCCTCCACTTT,CASSEPQGYSPLHF
TRBD1,NA,TRBV18,TRBJ2-7,TGTGCCAGCTCTCCCGGGACAGGGGGCGACGAGCAGTACTTC,CASSPGTGGDEQYF
TRBD1,once,TRBV9,TRBJ1-4,TGTGCCAGCAGCGTAGGGGACAGTACTGAAAAACTGTTTTTT,CASSVGDSTEKLFF
NA,NA,TRBV27,TRBJ1-6,TGTGCCAGCAGCTCCGACAGCACGTTGCCCCTCCACTTT,CASSSDSTLPLHF
NA,NA,TRBV2,TRBJ2-3,TGTGCCAGCCGGAGGTCTTACGATTCAGATACGCAGTATTTT,CASRRSYDSDTQYF
NA,once,TRBV27,TRBJ2-1,TGTGCCAGCAGATTATGGGGGAGGACCTACAATGAGCAGTTCTTC,CASRLWGRTYNEQFF
NA,NA,TRBV7-8,TRBJ2-1,TGTGCCAGCAGCTTGAACAGGATTACCTACAATGAGCAGTTCTTC,CASSLNRITYNEQFF
TRBD2,NA,TRBV7-2,TRBJ2-1,TGTGCCAGCAGCTTAGTATCGGCGGGGGACAATGAGCAGTTCTTC,CASSLVSAGDNEQFF
TRBD1,NA,TRBV7-9,TRBJ2-1,TGTGCCAGCAGCATAACAGGGGGGAGCGATGAGCAGTTCTTC,CASSITGGSDEQFF
TRBD1,NA,TRBV7-8,TRBJ1-1,TGTGCCAGCAGCCTCGACAGGGTGAACACTGAAGCTTTCTTT,CASSLDRVNTEAFF
NA,NA,TRBV6-1,TRBJ1-5,TGTGCCAGCAGTGAAATACAACAGTACCATCAGCCCCAGCATTTT,CASSEIQQYHQPQHF
TRBD2,NA,TRBV4-1,TRBJ2-5,TGCGCCAGCAGCCCGAACAGACTAGCGGAGACCCAGTACTTC,CASSPNRLAETQYF
TRBD1,NA,TRBV28,TRBJ1-4,TGTGCCAGCAGTGTAGAACAGGGGGCTTTTGAAAAACTGTTTTTT,CASSVEQGAFEKLFF
NA,NA,TRBV6-6,TRBJ2-7,TGTGCCAGCAGCCGCCTCGGGGACGAGCAGTACTTC,CASSRLGDEQYF
NA,NA,TRBV30,TRBJ2-4,TGTGCCTGGAGGACGGGGGCCAAAAACATTCAGTACTTC,CAWRTGAKNIQYF
TRBD1,NA,TRBV4-1,TRBJ2-7,TGCGCCAGCAGCCAAATTTTAGGACAGGGCTCCTACGAGCAGTACTTC,CASSQILGQGSYEQYF
NA,NA,TRBV2,TRBJ2-3,TGTGCCAGCAGTGAGGAGTACGCTGGGGATACGCAGTATTTT,CASSEEYAGDTQYF
NA,few,TRBV5-6,TRBJ1-1,TGTGCCAGCAGCTTGGGGGTCAGGGAGGATGAAGCTTTCTTT,CASSLGVREDEAFF
TRBD1,few,TRBV9,TRBJ1-1,TGTGCCAGCAGCGTAGCTACAGGGGGGACAGACGGAGCTTTCTTT,CASSVATGGTDGAFF
TRBD1,NA,TRBV7-7,TRBJ2-2,TGTGCTAGCAGCCCCTTGGGACAGGGGACCGGGGAGCTGTTTTTT,CASSPLGQGTGELFF
NA,NA,TRBV29-1,TRBJ2-2,TGCAGCGTTGAAGGTCCCTCTCCTAGGGGGGAGCTGTTTTTT,CSVEGPSPRGELFF
NA,NA,TRBV7-9,TRBJ2-7,TGTGCCAGCAGCTTAGGCAGGGGGCAGTACTTC,CASSLGRGQYF
TRBD2,once,TRBV4-2,TRBJ2-1,TGTGCCAGCAGCCAAGTCCTGGCGGGGGGGCCTTACAATGAGCAGTTCTTC,CASSQVLAGGPYNEQFF
NA,NA,TRBV5-1,TRBJ1-1,TGCGCCAGCAGCTCCCTGAGGGTACGCACTGAAGCTTTCTTT,CASSSLRVRTEAFF
NA,NA,TRBV4-2,TRBJ2-7,TGTGCCAGCAGCCGACAAAGTCAGGGTAGAGCCTACGAGCAGTACTTC,CASSRQSQGRAYEQYF
TRBD1,NA,TRBV5-4,TRBJ2-2,TGTGCCAGCAGCTTGACAGGGGATGGCACCGGGGAGCTGTTTTTT,CASSLTGDGTGELFF
TRBD1,NA,TRBV29-1,TRBJ2-4,TGCAGCGCCGGGACAGGGAATACGAAAGCCAAAAACATTCAGTACTTC,CSAGTGNTKAKNIQYF
TRBD2,NA,TRBV6-5,TRBJ2-5,TGTGCCAGCAAATTAACAAGCGGGGGGGCCGAGACCCAGTACTTC,CASKLTSGGAETQYF
TRBD2,NA,TRBV5-4,TRBJ2-5,TGTGCCCTTGGCCCGGGCGGGGGGCACCAAGAGACCCAGTACTTC,CALGPGGGHQETQYF
TRBD1,NA,TRBV6-5,TRBJ1-5,TGTGCCAGCAGAAAGGACAGGGGAACATATCAGCCCCAGCATTTT,CASRKDRGTYQPQHF
TRBD1,NA,TRBV19,TRBJ2-3,TGTGCCAGTAAAGGGGGCACGCAGTATTTT,CASKGGTQYF
TRBD1,NA,TRBV2,TRBJ1-6,TGTGCCAGCAGTGATACCACAGGGGGCTCCCTCCACTTT,CASSDTTGGSLHF
NA,NA,TRBV7-9,TRBJ1-2,TGTGCCAGCAGCTCCGGACAGCCCCCCTATGGCTACACCTTC,CASSSGQPPYGYTF
NA,NA,TRBV27,TRBJ1-5,TGTGCCAGCAGTTCCGGGACATTAATTAGCAATCAGCCCCAGCATTTT,CASSSGTLISNQPQHF
NA,once,TRBV7-3,TRBJ2-3,TGTGCCAGCAGCAGACAGGGAGGACCAGATACGCAGTATTTT,CASSRQGGPDTQYF
NA,NA,TRBV9,TRBJ2-1,TGTGCCAGCAGCTCCCCGGGGCGGGGCTCCTACAATGAGCAGTTCTTC,CASSSPGRGSYNEQFF
NA,NA,TRBV7-3,TRBJ1-2,TGTGCCAGCAGCTTAGGCAGAGACTACTATGGCTACACCTTC,CASSLGRDYYGYTF
NA,NA,TRBV30,TRBJ2-7,TGTGCCTGGAGTAAACAGGGCTCCTACGAGCAGTACTTC,CAWSKQGSYEQYF
TRBD1,NA,TRBV19,TRBJ2-4,TGTGCCAGTAGTATGGGAAGGGGGCGGAACAAAAACATTCAGTACTTC,CASSMGRGRNKNIQYF
TRBD1,NA,TRBV4-1,TRBJ1-3,TGCGCCAGCAGCCCAGTGGGGGTGGGACAGGGATTCTCTGGAAACACCATATATTTT,CASSPVGVGQGFSGNTIYF
TRBD2,few,TRBV7-7,TRBJ2-7,TGTGCTAGCAGCGCCCGGGCTAGCGGGGGCCACGAGCAGTACTTC,CASSARASGGHEQYF
TRBD1,NA,TRBV5-4,TRBJ2-5,TGTGCCAGCAGTTACAACAGGGGAGAGACCCAGTACTTC,CASSYNRGETQYF
TRBD2,NA,TRBV4-2,TRBJ2-5,TGTGCCAGCAGCCAAGAGCAGCGGGGGGCCCAAGAGACCCAGTACTTC,CASSQEQRGAQETQYF